The 21 T cell receptor beta chains reported below all come from one sample, sequenced in a study of OX40 agonist ivuxolimab in advanced cancers. Profiling relied on immunoSEQ multiplex PCR, and the TCRdb table lists in-frame clones only, not all of them. Here the sample spans 53,000 or so clones, about 80% being singletons. The sequencing used CD4+ or CD8+ T cells sorted from blood, collected in a trial of the OX40 agonist ivuxolimab. The receptors come from an adult with an advanced solid tumor such as melanoma, head and neck, liver or kidney cancer.

V and J are TRBV18 and TRBJ1-5; TRBD1 might be the D (6 bases). Germline V lookup: CDR1 KGHSH, CDR2 LQKENI. The CDR3 contains 17 residues. Trimming cost V 3 bases and J 3 bases, with 18 bases left between them. The CDR3 loop is CASSPAANWGANQPQHF. The CDR3 region has the DNA TGTGCCAGCTCACCGGCGGCCAACTGGGGGGCCAATCAGCCCCAGCATTTT.

The V call is TRBV20-1, the J call TRBJ1-5; a possible D gene is TRBD1 (5 bases). Trimming pared 0 bases from V and 12 bases from J, leaving 9 bases between. CDR1 is DFQATT and CDR2 is SNEGSKA in the germline V gene (reference sequence). This CDR3 region has 11 residues. The CDR3 sequence: CSARDAGLQHF. The CDR3 bases are TGCAGTGCTAGAGATGCAGGGCTCCAGCATTTT.

This chain links TRBV28 with TRBJ1-5, with 12 bases that match TRBD1. The J segment lost 5 bases and the V segment lost 6 bases, leaving 8 bases of the junction unmatched. This CDR3 has 16 residues. Germline CDR1 and CDR2: MDHEN and SYDVKM. This chain's CDR3 is CASRSPGQGAYQPQHF. The CDR3 coding sequence is TGTGCCAGCAGATCACCGGGACAGGGGGCCTATCAGCCCCAGCATTTT.

This CDR3 is CASSYSGSEGRKGYTF. CDR3 nucleotides: TGTGCCAGCAGTTACTCGGGGTCGGAGGGCCGAAAGGGCTACACCTTC. The V call is TRBV6-6, the J call TRBJ1-2; D is undetermined. The germline V gene has CDR1 MNHNY and CDR2 SVGAGI (reference sequence). V was clipped by 0 bases and J by 8 bases, with 19 bases between them. This CDR3 region has 16 residues.

This clone appeared once. This chain connects TRBV4-1 to TRBJ1-5; D ambiguous. CDR1 is MGHRA and CDR2 is YSYEKL in the germline V gene. CDR3 length equals 15 residues. V was pared by 0 bases and J by 2 bases, with 8 bases between. CDR3 sequence: CASSQDSRGNQPQHF. CDR3 DNA sequence: TGCGCCAGCAGCCAAGATTCGCGGGGCAATCAGCCCCAGCATTTT.

The rearrangement uses TRBV5-1 and TRBJ2-7; the D is unclear. Trimming took off 1 base at V and 3 bases at J, with 11 bases between the two ends. This CDR3 has 14 amino acids. Germline V gene sequence: CDR1 SGHRS, CDR2 YFSETQ. The CDR3 loop reads CASSLSPDVYEQYF. The CDR3, as DNA: TGCGCCAGCAGCTTGTCCCCAGATGTCTACGAGCAGTACTTC.

This clone showed up just a few times. In DNA form, the CDR3 reads TGTGCCAGCAGGCGACATAGAGCCTACGAGCAGTACTTC. Residues: CASRRHRAYEQYF. J is TRBJ2-7 and V is TRBV6-5; D unclear. The V and J ends lost 6 bases and 2 bases respectively, with 11 bases between them. CDR3 length equals 13 residues. Germline CDR1 reads MNHEY; CDR2 reads SVGAGI.

The CDR3 bases are TGTGCCAGCAGCTTTGGGGGGCTGAATGGCTACACCTTC. This codes for CASSFGGLNGYTF. This rearrangement joins TRBV11-2 to TRBJ1-2; TRBD1 might be the D (6 bases). The V end lost 3 bases, the J end lost 6 bases, and 11 bases lay between the germline ends. Germline CDR1 and CDR2: SGHAT and FQNNGV. CDR3 length equals 13 residues.

This clone showed up just a few times. The chain recombines TRBV20-1 with TRBJ1-5; D is undetermined. The CDR3 consists of 11 residues. The V end was cut by 0 bases, the J end by 4 bases, with 1 base between. CDR1 is DFQATT, CDR2 SNEGSKA, per germline (reference sequence). DNA of the CDR3: TGCAGTGCTAGAGAGAATCAGCCCCAGCATTTT. This codes for CSARENQPQHF.

The chain recombines TRBV6-5 with TRBJ2-1; 13 bases agree with TRBD2. The V and J ends lost 0 bases and 10 bases, in that order; junction bases with no gene match: 0. This CDR3 has 14 amino acids. From germline, CDR1 is MNHEY and CDR2 SVGAGI. The CDR3 sequence: CASSYSTSGREQFF. CDR3 DNA: TGTGCCAGCAGTTACTCGACTAGCGGGAGGGAGCAGTTCTTC.

The chain links TRBV12-5 to TRBJ2-3, with 12 nucleotides matching TRBD2. Germline lookup yields CDR1 LGHNT and CDR2 FRNRAP. This CDR3 has 15 amino acids. The ends lost 6 bases at V and 0 bases at J; junction bases unmatched: 1. CDR3 in amino acids: CASGLAGGSTDTQYF. The CDR3 DNA sequence: TGTGCTAGTGGCCTAGCGGGAGGGAGCACAGATACGCAGTATTTT.

The chain is built from TRBV29-1 and TRBJ1-1; no clear D. Trimming took off 5 bases at V and 1 base at J, with 11 bases between the two ends. The germline V gene has CDR1 SQVTM and CDR2 ANQGSEA. The CDR3 is 13 residues long. CDR3 residues: CSVSGSENTEAFF. CDR3 nucleotides: TGCAGCGTTTCAGGATCCGAGAACACTGAAGCTTTCTTT.

CDR3 in DNA: TGTGCCAGCAGTTACTCCCAGGGGGGCAATCAGCCCCAGCATTTT. Its protein is CASSYSQGGNQPQHF. The chain carries TRBV6-8 and TRBJ1-5; 7 bases map to TRBD1. Trimming took 0 bases from V and 2 from J; bases not matched to a gene: 1. Germline V CDR1 and CDR2: MNHGY, SAAAGT. There are 15 residues in the CDR3.

V gene TRBV10-3 combines with J gene TRBJ2-2; 7 bases are a match to TRBD2. V lost 8 bases, J lost 1 base, and 4 bases stayed unmatched. Germline V gene sequence: CDR1 ENHRY, CDR2 SYGVKD. There are 14 residues in the CDR3. DNA of the CDR3: TGTGCCATCCGACCGGGAGGGAACACCGGGGAGCTGTTTTTT. Its protein product is CAIRPGGNTGELFF.

Points on this clone: This CDR3 is also generated by other DNA sequences in the sample. The J gene is TRBJ2-3, the V gene TRBV7-9; no clear D gene. Trimming stripped 0 bases from V and 2 bases from J, with 3 bases between. The germline V gene encodes CDR1 SEHNR and CDR2 FQNEAQ (reference sequence). This CDR3 is 13 amino acids long. CDR3 bases: TGTGCCAGCAGCTTAGCGATCACAGATACGCAGTATTTT. This sequence encodes CASSLAITDTQYF.

This chain links TRBV7-2 with TRBJ1-2; D is possibly TRBD1 (5 bases). V lost 4 bases and J lost 4, with 10 bases in between. The CDR3 length is 13 residues. The germline V gene has CDR1 SGHTA and CDR2 FQGNSA. The CDR3 coding sequence is TGTGCCAGCAGCTCTACAGGCCCCTATGGCTACACCTTC. Protein: CASSSTGPYGYTF.

CDR3 residues: CAISETGDSGANVLTF. The CDR3 region has the DNA TGTGCCATCAGTGAGACAGGAGACTCTGGGGCCAACGTCCTGACTTTC. The chain is built from TRBV10-3 and TRBJ2-6; maybe TRBD1 (5 bases). CDR1 is ENHRY, CDR2 SYGVKD, per germline. This CDR3 has 16 residues. V lost 2 bases to trimming and J lost 0 bases, with 8 bases between them.

The chain employs TRBV29-1 and TRBJ2-1; D is undetermined. V lost 8 bases and J 9 bases, leaving 17 bases between the germline ends. Germline lookup yields CDR1 SQVTM and CDR2 ANQGSEA. The CDR3 length is 12 residues. This CDR3 reads CSPRLPHGEQFF. CDR3 sequence (DNA): TGCAGCCCTCGACTGCCCCATGGTGAGCAGTTCTTC.

V is TRBV28 and J is TRBJ1-2; D is unresolved. Trimming took 0 bases from V and 7 from J, leaving 15 bases between them. Germline lookup yields CDR1 MDHEN and CDR2 SYDVKM. CDR3 size: 15 residues. CDR3 protein: CASSLWQAASGGYTF. In DNA form, the CDR3 reads TGTGCCAGCAGTTTATGGCAGGCGGCTTCGGGTGGCTACACCTTC.

This clone came up many times. The J gene is TRBJ1-2, the V gene TRBV11-2; 8 bases are shared with TRBD1. This CDR3 is built from 15 residues. Germline loops: CDR1 SGHAT, CDR2 FQNNGV. Trimming took 5 bases from V and 7 from J; bases not matched to a gene: 12. The CDR3: CASSPPDRALSGYTF. The CDR3 DNA follows: TGTGCCAGCAGCCCCCCGGACAGGGCCCTGAGTGGCTACACCTTC.

The genes are TRBV6-5 and TRBJ2-7; 10 positions match TRBD2. Germline V gene sequence: CDR1 MNHEY, CDR2 SVGAGI. The CDR3 covers 15 residues. Trimming took 0 bases from V and 2 from J; bases not matched to a gene: 1. The DNA of the CDR3 is TGTGCCAGCAGTTACTCAGCGGGAGGGGCCTACGAGCAGTACTTC. Its translation: CASSYSAGGAYEQYF.